The 15 T cell receptor beta chains presented below share a single source sample, sequenced in a study of cytomegalovirus exposure and HLA in healthy donors. Primers: 60 Vbeta forward and 13 Jbeta reverse. Repertoires were generated with immunoSEQ multiplex PCR, while TCRdb's copy carries only in-frame clones and drops some. The profile shows over 150,000 clones, around 70% of them singletons. The sequenced material came from PBMCs. These receptors were collected from a male donor in good health and CMV-seronegative.

The chain links TRBV4-1 to TRBJ2-7, with 8 bases fitting TRBD1. With 0 bases clipped from V and 1 base from J, the junction kept 2 bases outside the gene matches. This CDR3 is built from 15 residues. The germline V gene encodes CDR1 MGHRA and CDR2 YSYEKL. Written as DNA, the CDR3 is TGCGCCAGCAGCCAAGACGGACAGGGATCCTACGAGCAGTACTTC. Translated, it gives CASSQDGQGSYEQYF.

The chain uses TRBV6-1 and TRBJ2-1; TRBD2 aligns across 11 bases. Germline V CDR1 and CDR2: MNHNS, SASEGT. This CDR3 spans 16 amino acids. Trimming removed 2 bases from V and 3 bases from J; junction bases left unmatched: 3. CDR3 in amino acids: CASSEYGTSGYNEQFF. CDR3 coding DNA: TGTGCCAGCAGTGAATATGGGACTAGCGGCTACAATGAGCAGTTCTTC.

The V and J genes are TRBV2 and TRBJ1-2; 9 nucleotides line up with TRBD1. CDR1 and CDR2 from the germline V gene are SNHLY and FYNNEI. This CDR3 has 15 residues. Losses at the gene ends were 5 bases for V and 4 bases for J; bases not matched to a gene: 8. The CDR3 reads CASSSNRGPFYGYTF. The CDR3 nucleotides read TGTGCCAGCAGTTCAAACAGGGGGCCTTTCTATGGCTACACCTTC.

This chain connects TRBV30 to TRBJ1-1; no definite D call. Deletions cut 0 bases from V and 10 bases from J, with 15 bases between. Germline-derived CDR1 and CDR2 are GTSNPN and SVGIG (reference sequence). CDR3 length equals 13 residues. The CDR3 protein is CAWSVERGSAAFF. For the CDR3, the DNA is TGTGCCTGGAGTGTAGAGCGGGGTTCGGCAGCTTTCTTT.

This clone was picked up one time. The V call is TRBV2, the J call TRBJ2-7; TRBD2 might be the D (7 bases). The CDR3 is 13 residues long. Germline CDR1 is SNHLY and CDR2 is FYNNEI. V lost 3 bases, J lost 7 bases, and 13 bases lay in between. The CDR3 is CASSERGLVEQYF. Written as DNA, the CDR3 is TGTGCCAGCAGTGAGCGGGGGCTGGTTGAGCAGTACTTC.

The chain combines TRBV27 with TRBJ2-1; TRBD1 agrees at 8 bases. This CDR3 comprises 15 residues. V trimming: 4 bases; J trimming: 2 bases; junction bases outside the gene matches: 4. In germline, CDR1 is MNHEY, CDR2 SMNVEV (reference sequence). DNA of the CDR3: TGTGCCAGCAGTTCAGACAGGGGCACCTACAATGAGCAGTTCTTC. Translating gives CASSSDRGTYNEQFF.

The chain recombines TRBV29-1 with TRBJ1-5, with D tentatively TRBD1 (6 bases). Germline-derived CDR1 and CDR2 are SQVTM and ANQGSEA. Trimming removed 4 bases from V and 0 bases from J, with 13 bases in between. This CDR3 is 15 amino acids long. The CDR3 nucleotides are TGCAGCGTTGCAGAGGGACACTCTAGCAATCAGCCCCAGCATTTT. Translation: CSVAEGHSSNQPQHF.

This chain links TRBV30 with TRBJ1-1, with D uncertain. Between the trimmed V and J ends, which lost 1 base and 6 bases, there was a span of 15 bases. CDR1 is GTSNPN and CDR2 is SVGIG in the germline V gene (reference sequence). The CDR3 totals 14 residues. The CDR3 loop reads CAWSGPPGGPEAFF. CDR3 nucleotide sequence: TGTGCCTGGAGTGGGCCCCCAGGCGGGCCTGAAGCTTTCTTT.

This clone was seen a single time. V is TRBV6-5 and J is TRBJ2-1, with 7 bases matching TRBD1. The CDR3 length is 13 residues. CDR1 and CDR2 (germline): MNHEY, SVGAGI. Trimming cost V 4 bases and J 7 bases; bases outside gene matches: 4. DNA for the CDR3: TGTGCCAGCAGTTTGGCAGGGGGAAATGAGCAGTTCTTC. This gives the protein CASSLAGGNEQFF.

The chain joins TRBV2 to TRBJ2-1, with a weak D call TRBD2 (7 bases). CDR3 size: 14 residues. Germline CDR1 reads SNHLY; CDR2 reads FYNNEI. Trimming removed 11 bases from V and 0 bases from J, with 14 bases in between. The CDR3 spells CADGGLSSYNEQFF. The DNA of the CDR3 is TGTGCCGACGGGGGGCTGAGCTCCTACAATGAGCAGTTCTTC.

This sequence joins TRBV27 and TRBJ2-7; the D gene is possibly TRBD1 (6 bases). The CDR3 covers 13 residues. Germline-derived CDR1 and CDR2 are MNHEY and SMNVEV (reference sequence). V was cut by 3 bases and J by 2 bases, with 8 bases left in between. CDR3 protein: CASSFGQTYEQYF. CDR3 DNA sequence: TGTGCCAGCAGTTTCGGACAGACCTACGAGCAGTACTTC.

This clone appeared once. V is TRBV7-2 and J is TRBJ1-2; 10 bases align to TRBD1. V was pared by 0 bases and J by 1 base, with 8 bases of the junction left unmatched. The CDR3 spans 18 residues. Germline V gene lookup returns CDR1 SGHTA and CDR2 FQGNSA. CDR3 sequence: CASSLAFRGTGVNYGYTF. The DNA for the CDR3 is TGTGCCAGCAGCTTAGCATTTAGAGGGACAGGGGTTAACTATGGCTACACCTTC.

The chain couples TRBV29-1 to TRBJ2-1; perhaps TRBD2 as D (5 bases). This CDR3 region has 14 residues. V lost 2 bases and J 2 bases, leaving 10 bases between the germline ends. Germline CDR1 and CDR2: SQVTM and ANQGSEA. The CDR3 DNA sequence: TGCAGCGTTGAATACGGGATAACCTACAATGAGCAGTTCTTC. It translates to CSVEYGITYNEQFF.

The gene calls are TRBV10-3 and TRBJ1-1, with 7 bases that match TRBD1. The length of the CDR3 is 15 residues. V lost 3 bases to trimming and J lost 4 bases; unmatched junction nucleotides: 8. Germline-derived CDR1 and CDR2 are ENHRY and SYGVKD. The CDR3 bases are TGTGCCATCAGTGAACCACAGGGGATGGGCACTGAAGCTTTCTTT. It specifies CAISEPQGMGTEAFF.

This clone was counted a few times. This chain uses TRBV28 with TRBJ1-2; D gene uncertain. Germline V gene lookup returns CDR1 MDHEN and CDR2 SYDVKM. The CDR3 is 15 residues long. V was trimmed by 6 bases and J by 7 bases, leaving 21 bases between them. DNA of the CDR3: TGTGCCAGCAGCCTAACGGGTGGCCCAAAAACTGGCTACACCTTC. Translation: CASSLTGGPKTGYTF.